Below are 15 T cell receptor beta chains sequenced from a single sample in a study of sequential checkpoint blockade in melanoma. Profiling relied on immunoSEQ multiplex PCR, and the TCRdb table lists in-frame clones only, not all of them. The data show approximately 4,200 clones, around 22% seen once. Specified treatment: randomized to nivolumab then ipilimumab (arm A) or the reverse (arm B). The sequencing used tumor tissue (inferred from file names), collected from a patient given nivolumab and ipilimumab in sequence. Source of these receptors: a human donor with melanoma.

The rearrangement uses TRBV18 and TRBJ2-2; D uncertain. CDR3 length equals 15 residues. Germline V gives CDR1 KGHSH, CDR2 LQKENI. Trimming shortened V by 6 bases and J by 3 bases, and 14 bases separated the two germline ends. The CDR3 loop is CASSPRARYTGELFF. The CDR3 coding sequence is TGTGCCAGCTCCCCTAGAGCACGATACACCGGGGAGCTGTTTTTT.

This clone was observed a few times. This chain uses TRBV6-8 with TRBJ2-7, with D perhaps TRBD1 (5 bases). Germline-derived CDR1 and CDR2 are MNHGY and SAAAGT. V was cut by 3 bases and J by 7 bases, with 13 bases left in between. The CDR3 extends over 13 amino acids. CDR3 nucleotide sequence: TGTGCCAGCAGTTATTGGGATACAGGAGAGCAGTACTTC. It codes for CASSYWDTGEQYF.

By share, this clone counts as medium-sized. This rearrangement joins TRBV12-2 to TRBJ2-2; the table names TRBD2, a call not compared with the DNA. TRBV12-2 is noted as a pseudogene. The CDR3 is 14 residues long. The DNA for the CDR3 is TGTGCCAACCGGGACTGGCAAAACACCGGGGAGCTGTTTTTT. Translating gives CANRDWQNTGELFF.

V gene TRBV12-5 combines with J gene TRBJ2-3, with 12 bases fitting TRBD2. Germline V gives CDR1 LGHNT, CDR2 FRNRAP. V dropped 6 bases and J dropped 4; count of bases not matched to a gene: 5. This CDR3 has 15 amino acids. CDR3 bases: TGTGCTAGTGGGCTAGCGGGAGGGCCCGCAGATACGCAGTATTTT. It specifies CASGLAGGPADTQYF.

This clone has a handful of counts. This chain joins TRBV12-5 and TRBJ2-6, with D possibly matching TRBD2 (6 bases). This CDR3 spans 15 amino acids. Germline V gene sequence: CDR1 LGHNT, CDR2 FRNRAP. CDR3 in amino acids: CASTWGVSGANVLTF. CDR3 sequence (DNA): TGTGCCAGCACGTGGGGGGTCTCTGGGGCCAACGTCCTGACTTTC.

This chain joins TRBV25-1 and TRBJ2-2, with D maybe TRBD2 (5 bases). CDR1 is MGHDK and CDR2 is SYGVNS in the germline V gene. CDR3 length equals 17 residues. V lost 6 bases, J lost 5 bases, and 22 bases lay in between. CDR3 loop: CASSGSPRRVETGELFF. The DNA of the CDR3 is TGTGCCAGCAGCGGGTCCCCCCGGCGGGTTGAAACCGGGGAGCTGTTTTTT.

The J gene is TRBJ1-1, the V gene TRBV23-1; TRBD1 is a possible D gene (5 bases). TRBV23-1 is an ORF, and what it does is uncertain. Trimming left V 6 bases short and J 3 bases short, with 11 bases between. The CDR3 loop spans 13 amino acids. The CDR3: CASSWGMDTEAFF. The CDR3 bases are TGCGCCAGCAGCTGGGGCATGGACACTGAAGCTTTCTTT.

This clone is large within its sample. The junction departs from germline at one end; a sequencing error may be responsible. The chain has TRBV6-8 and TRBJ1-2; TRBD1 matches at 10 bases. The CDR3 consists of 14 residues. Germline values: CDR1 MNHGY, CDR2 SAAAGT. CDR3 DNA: TGTGCCATCAGTGCCGGGACAGGGGTTTTTGGCTACACCTTC. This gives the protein CAISAGTGVFGYTF.

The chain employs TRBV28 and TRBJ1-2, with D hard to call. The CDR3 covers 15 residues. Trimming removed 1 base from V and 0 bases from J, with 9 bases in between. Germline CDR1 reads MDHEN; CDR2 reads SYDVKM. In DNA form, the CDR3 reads TGTGCCAGCAGTTTATTGCGGGAAGCTAACTATGGCTACACCTTC. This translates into CASSLLREANYGYTF.

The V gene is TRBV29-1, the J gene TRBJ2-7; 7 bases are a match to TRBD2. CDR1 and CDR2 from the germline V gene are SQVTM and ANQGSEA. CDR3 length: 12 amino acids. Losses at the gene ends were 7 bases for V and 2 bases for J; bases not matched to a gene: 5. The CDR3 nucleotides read TGCAGCGCAGCGGGGAGTACCTACGAGCAGTACTTC. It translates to CSAAGSTYEQYF.

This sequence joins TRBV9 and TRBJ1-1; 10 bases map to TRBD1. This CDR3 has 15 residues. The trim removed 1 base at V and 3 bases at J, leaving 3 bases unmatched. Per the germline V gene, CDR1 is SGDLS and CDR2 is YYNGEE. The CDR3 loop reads CASSVSGTGDTEAFF. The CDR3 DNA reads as TGTGCCAGCAGCGTATCAGGGACAGGGGACACTGAAGCTTTCTTT.

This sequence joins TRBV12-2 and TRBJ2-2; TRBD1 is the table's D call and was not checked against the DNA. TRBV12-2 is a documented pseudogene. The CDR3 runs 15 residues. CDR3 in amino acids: CASRRGQANTGELFF. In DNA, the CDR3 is TGTGCCAGTCGCCGGGGACAGGCGAACACCGGGGAGCTGTTTTTT.

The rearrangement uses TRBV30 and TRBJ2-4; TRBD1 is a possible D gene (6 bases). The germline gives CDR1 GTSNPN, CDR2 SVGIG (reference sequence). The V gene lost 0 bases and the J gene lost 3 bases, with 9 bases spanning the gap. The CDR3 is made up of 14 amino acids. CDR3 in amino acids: CAWSVRRGKNIQYF. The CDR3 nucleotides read TGTGCCTGGAGTGTACGCAGGGGCAAAAACATTCAGTACTTC.

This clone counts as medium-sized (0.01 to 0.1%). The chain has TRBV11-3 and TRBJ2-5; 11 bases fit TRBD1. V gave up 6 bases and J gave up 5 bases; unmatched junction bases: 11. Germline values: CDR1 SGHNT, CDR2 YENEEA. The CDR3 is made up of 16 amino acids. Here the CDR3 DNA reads TGTGCCAGCAGACTTCCCGGGACAGGGGGGAGGGAGACCCAGTACTTC. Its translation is CASRLPGTGGRETQYF.

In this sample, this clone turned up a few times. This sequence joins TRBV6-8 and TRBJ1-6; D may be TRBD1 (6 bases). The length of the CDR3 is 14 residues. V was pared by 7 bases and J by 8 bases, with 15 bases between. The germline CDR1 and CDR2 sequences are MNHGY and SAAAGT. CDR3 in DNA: TGTGCCAGCATAGTGGGGGGCGTCGATTCACCCCTCCACTTT. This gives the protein CASIVGGVDSPLHF.